Listed here are 8 T cell receptor beta chains from one sample, sequenced in a study of T cell responses to AZD1222 COVID-19 vaccine. Sequencing used immunoSEQ multiplex PCR; TCRdb keeps in-frame clones, though not all of them. The data contain about 160,000 clones, approximately 93% of them singletons. The source material was peripheral blood, sampled on day 0 of AZD1222 vaccination. The receptors shown here come from an adult in good health.

The chain joins TRBV10-3 to TRBJ1-1; TRBD1 agrees at 7 bases. CDR3 size: 14 residues. J was trimmed by 6 bases and V by 3 bases; bases with no gene match: 7. Per the germline V gene, CDR1 is ENHRY and CDR2 is SYGVKD. The DNA of the CDR3 is TGTGCCATCAGTGATAGAGGGGGCATGGCTGAAGCTTTCTTT. Its protein product is CAISDRGGMAEAFF.

J is TRBJ2-7 and V is TRBV5-5; unclear D gene. Trimming removed 0 bases at V and 2 bases at J, with 12 bases between. The CDR3 runs 15 residues. Germline V CDR1 and CDR2: SGHKS, YYEKEE (reference sequence). CDR3 DNA: TGTGCCAGCAGCTTGGCCTTGGGCAGAACCTACGAGCAGTACTTC. Its protein product is CASSLALGRTYEQYF.

The chain joins TRBV5-1 to TRBJ2-7; possibly TRBD2 for D (7 bases). The CDR3 is 16 amino acids. V lost 7 bases and J lost 0, with 20 bases in between. Germline V gene sequence: CDR1 SGHRS, CDR2 YFSETQ. The CDR3 DNA follows: TGCGCCAGCTCTATTGGTGGGGGGGCGCTCTCCTACGAGCAGTACTTC. This encodes CASSIGGGALSYEQYF.

The chain combines TRBV7-3 with TRBJ1-1; D is ambiguous. CDR3 size: 14 residues. Trimming pared 2 bases from V and 5 bases from J, leaving 12 bases between. Germline CDR1 reads SGHTA; CDR2 reads FQGTGA. The CDR3 is CASSLFGRETEAFF. The DNA of the CDR3 is TGTGCCAGCAGCTTATTCGGGAGGGAAACTGAAGCTTTCTTT.

V and J are TRBV4-1 and TRBJ1-5; no clear D gene. V was pared by 1 base and J by 9 bases, with 13 bases between. The CDR3 spans 14 residues. Germline CDR1 is MGHRA and CDR2 is YSYEKL. The CDR3 region is CASSQVVETLPQHF. Here the CDR3 DNA reads TGCGCCAGCAGCCAAGTGGTGGAGACCTTGCCCCAGCATTTT.

The chain recombines TRBV5-1 with TRBJ1-6; D is ambiguous. The CDR3 loop spans 13 amino acids. V dropped 6 bases and J dropped 7 bases, with 11 bases sitting between them. The germline V gene encodes CDR1 SGHRS and CDR2 YFSETQ. The CDR3 bases are TGCGCCAGCACCGAAACAGAAAATTCACCCCTCCACTTT. Its protein is CASTETENSPLHF.

The chain uses TRBV7-9 and TRBJ1-1, with D possibly matching TRBD1 (6 bases). The CDR3 spans 13 residues. Germline V gives CDR1 SEHNR, CDR2 FQNEAQ (reference sequence). V dropped 4 bases and J dropped 2 bases, with 8 bases sitting between them. CDR3 DNA sequence: TGTGCCAGCAGCTGGGGACAAAACACTGAAGCTTTCTTT. Its protein is CASSWGQNTEAFF. The complete variable domain, with remaining parts taken from reference TRBV7-9 and TRBJ1-1, reads DTGVSQNPRHKITKRGQNVTFRCDPISEHNRLYWYRQTLGQGPEFLTYFQNEAQLEKSRLLSDRFSAERPKGSFSTLEIQRTEQGDSAMYLCASSWGQNTEAFFGQGTRLTVV.

The chain recombines TRBV11-3 with TRBJ1-6; D possibly corresponds to TRBD1 (5 bases). The CDR3 length is 15 residues. CDR1 is SGHNT, CDR2 YENEEA, per germline. Trimming left V 4 bases short and J 8 bases short, with 15 bases between. CDR3 loop: CASSSFGGIDSPLHF. CDR3 DNA: TGTGCCAGCAGCTCGTTTGGGGGGATCGATTCACCCCTCCACTTT.